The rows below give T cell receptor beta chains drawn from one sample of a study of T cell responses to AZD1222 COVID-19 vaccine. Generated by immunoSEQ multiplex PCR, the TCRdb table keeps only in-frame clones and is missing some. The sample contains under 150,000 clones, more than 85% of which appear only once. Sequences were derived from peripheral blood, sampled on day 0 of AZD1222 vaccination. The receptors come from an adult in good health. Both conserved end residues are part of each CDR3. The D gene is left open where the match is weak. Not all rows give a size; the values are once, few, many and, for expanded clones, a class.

DNA: TGCGCCAGCAGCCAAACCCCCCCGAGCTATGGCTACACCTTC
CDR3: CASSQTPPSYGYTF
D: -
J: TRBJ1-2
V: TRBV4-1
size: once

DNA: TGTGCCAGCAGATCAGCGGGGGGTTTCTATGGCTACACCTTC
CDR3: CASRSAGGFYGYTF
D: -
J: TRBJ1-2
V: TRBV6-5
size: -

DNA: TGTGCCAGCAGCTTAGCGGCCGTAGCTGGAAACACCATATATTTT
CDR3: CASSLAAVAGNTIYF
D: -
J: TRBJ1-3
V: TRBV7-2
size: -

DNA: TGCGCCAGCAGCTCGGGACTAGCGGGGACCATCTCCTACAATGAGCAGTTCTTC
CDR3: CASSSGLAGTISYNEQFF
D: TRBD2
J: TRBJ2-1
V: TRBV5-1
size: -

DNA: TGTGCCAGCAGTTACCTAGGAAATCTGGGAAACACCATATATTTT
CDR3: CASSYLGNLGNTIYF
D: -
J: TRBJ1-3
V: TRBV6-5
size: -

DNA: TGTGCCAGCAGCTTAGACGGGGTTAGCACAGATACGCAGTATTTT
CDR3: CASSLDGVSTDTQYF
D: -
J: TRBJ2-3
V: TRBV7-9
size: -

DNA: TGTGCTAGTGGTTTGCCGGACCGGGGGGCGCGGGATGGCTACACCTTC
CDR3: CASGLPDRGARDGYTF
D: -
J: TRBJ1-2
V: TRBV12-5
size: once

DNA: TGTGCCAGCAGTTTAGCAGGATCTGGAAACACCATATATTTT
CDR3: CASSLAGSGNTIYF
D: -
J: TRBJ1-3
V: TRBV6-2/TRBV6-3
size: -

DNA: TGTGCCATCAGCAACACTAGCGGACCCTACAATGAGCAGTTCTTC
CDR3: CAISNTSGPYNEQFF
D: TRBD2
J: TRBJ2-1
V: TRBV10-3
size: -

DNA: TGTGCCAGCAGCTTAGGTAGTTTCTACGAGCAGTACTTC
CDR3: CASSLGSFYEQYF
D: -
J: TRBJ2-7
V: TRBV13
size: -